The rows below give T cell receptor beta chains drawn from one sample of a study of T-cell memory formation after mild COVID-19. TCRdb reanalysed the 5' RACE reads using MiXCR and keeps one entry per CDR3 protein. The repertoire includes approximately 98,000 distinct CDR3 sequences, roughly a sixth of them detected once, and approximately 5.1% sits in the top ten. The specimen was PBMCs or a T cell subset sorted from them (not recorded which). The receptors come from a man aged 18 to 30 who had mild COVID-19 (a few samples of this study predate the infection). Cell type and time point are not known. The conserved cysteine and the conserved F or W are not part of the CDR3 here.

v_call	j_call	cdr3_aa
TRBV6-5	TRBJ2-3	ASSYWAGGLADTQY
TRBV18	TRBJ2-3	ASSPISTDTQY
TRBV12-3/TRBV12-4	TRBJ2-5	ASSLIGIEETQY
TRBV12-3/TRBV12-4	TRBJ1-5	ASGPAGTRSNQPQH
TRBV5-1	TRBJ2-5	ASSLDGDQETQY
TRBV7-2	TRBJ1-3	ASSHGRINTIY
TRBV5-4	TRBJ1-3	ASSGGTISGNTIY
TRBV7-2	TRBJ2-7	ASSLVVSGDEQY
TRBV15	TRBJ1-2	ATSRSGGSGYGYT
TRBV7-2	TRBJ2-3	ASSFYTGTDTQY
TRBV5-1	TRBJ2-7	ASSLWGTGGEQY
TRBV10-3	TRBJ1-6	AISESPGPNSPLH
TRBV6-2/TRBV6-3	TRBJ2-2	ASRNSLAGVLF
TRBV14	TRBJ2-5	ARREGETQY
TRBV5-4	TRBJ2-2	ASSRGQTGELF
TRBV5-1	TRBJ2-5	ASNAQLTGGGETQY
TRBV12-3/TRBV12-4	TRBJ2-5	ASSKGLETQY
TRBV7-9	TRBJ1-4	ASSPVQGEKLF
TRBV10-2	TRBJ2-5	ASRTSGGVETQY
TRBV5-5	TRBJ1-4	ASSLAVGPEKLF
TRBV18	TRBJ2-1	ASSPQAGDTSSYNEQF
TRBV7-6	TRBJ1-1	ASSSDSSTEAF
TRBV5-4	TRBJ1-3	ASSLGAGNTIY
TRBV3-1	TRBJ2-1	ASSQPRGLGSYNEQF
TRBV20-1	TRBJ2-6	SARGPGANVLT
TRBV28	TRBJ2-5	ASKGGGTSQETQY